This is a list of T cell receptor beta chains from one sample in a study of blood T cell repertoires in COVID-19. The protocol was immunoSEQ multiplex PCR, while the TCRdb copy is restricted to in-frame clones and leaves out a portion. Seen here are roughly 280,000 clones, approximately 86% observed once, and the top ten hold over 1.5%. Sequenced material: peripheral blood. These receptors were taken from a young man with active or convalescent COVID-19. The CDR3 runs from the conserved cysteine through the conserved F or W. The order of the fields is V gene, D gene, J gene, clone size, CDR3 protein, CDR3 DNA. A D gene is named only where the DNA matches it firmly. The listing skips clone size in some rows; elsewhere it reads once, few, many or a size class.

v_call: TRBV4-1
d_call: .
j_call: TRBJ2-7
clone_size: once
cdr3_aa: CASSQGSKGKTPYEQYF
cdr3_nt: TGCGCCAGCAGCCAAGGTTCTAAGGGGAAGACACCCTACGAGCAGTACTTC

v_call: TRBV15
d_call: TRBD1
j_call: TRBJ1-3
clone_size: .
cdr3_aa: CATTYRGDIDTIYF
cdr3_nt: TGTGCCACCACCTACAGGGGAGACATAGACACCATATATTTT

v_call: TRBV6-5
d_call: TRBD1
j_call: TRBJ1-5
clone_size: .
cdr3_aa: CASSWDSLPNQPQHF
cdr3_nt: TGTGCCAGCAGTTGGGACAGTCTTCCCAATCAGCCCCAGCATTTT

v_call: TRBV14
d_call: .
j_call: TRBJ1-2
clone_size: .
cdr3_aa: CASSQDQRGPTF
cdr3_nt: TGTGCCAGCAGCCAAGATCAGCGGGGGCCAACGTTC

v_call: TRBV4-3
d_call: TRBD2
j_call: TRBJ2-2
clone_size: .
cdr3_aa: CASSHTGGGRGAGELFF
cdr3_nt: TGCGCCAGCAGCCACACGGGAGGGGGGCGGGGGGCCGGGGAGCTGTTTTTT

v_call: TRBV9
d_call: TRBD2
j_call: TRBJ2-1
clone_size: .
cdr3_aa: CASSATSGTYNEQFF
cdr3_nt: TGTGCCAGCAGCGCGACTAGCGGGACCTACAATGAGCAGTTCTTC

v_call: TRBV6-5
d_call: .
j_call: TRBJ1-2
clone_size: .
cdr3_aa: CASSYSGEDYGYTF
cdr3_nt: TGTGCCAGCAGTTACTCAGGGGAGGACTATGGCTACACCTTC

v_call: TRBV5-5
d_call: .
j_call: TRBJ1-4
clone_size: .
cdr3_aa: CASRRGPRREKLFF
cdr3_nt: TGTGCCAGCAGGCGCGGGCCCCGAAGGGAAAAACTGTTTTTT

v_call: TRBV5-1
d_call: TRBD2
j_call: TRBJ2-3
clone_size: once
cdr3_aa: CASSLTSGGSTDTQYF
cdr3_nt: TGCGCCAGCAGCTTGACTAGCGGGGGGAGCACAGATACGCAGTATTTT

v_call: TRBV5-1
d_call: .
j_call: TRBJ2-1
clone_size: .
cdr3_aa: CASSVPGSYNEQFF
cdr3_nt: TGCGCCAGCAGTGTGCCGGGGTCCTACAATGAGCAGTTCTTC

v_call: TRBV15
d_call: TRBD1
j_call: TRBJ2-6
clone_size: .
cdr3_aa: CATVGDSGANVLTF
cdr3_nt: TGTGCCACCGTCGGGGACAGTGGGGCCAACGTCCTGACTTTC

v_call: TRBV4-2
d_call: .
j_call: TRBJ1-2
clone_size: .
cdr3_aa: CASSQEGFGGDGYTF
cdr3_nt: TGTGCCAGCAGCCAAGAGGGGTTTGGGGGCGACGGCTACACCTTC

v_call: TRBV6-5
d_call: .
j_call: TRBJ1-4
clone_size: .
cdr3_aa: CASARDFNEKLFF
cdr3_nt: TGTGCCAGCGCTCGGGACTTTAATGAAAAACTGTTTTTT

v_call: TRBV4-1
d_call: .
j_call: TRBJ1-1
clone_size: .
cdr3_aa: CASSQDPLAGTEAFF
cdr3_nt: TGCGCCAGCAGCCAAGATCCCCTTGCGGGGACTGAAGCTTTCTTT

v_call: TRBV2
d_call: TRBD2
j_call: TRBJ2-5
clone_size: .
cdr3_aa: CASSEATSGVETQYF
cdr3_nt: TGTGCCAGCAGTGAAGCTACTAGCGGGGTGGAGACCCAGTACTTC

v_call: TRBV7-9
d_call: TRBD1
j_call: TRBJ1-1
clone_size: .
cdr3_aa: CASSWTGTEVAFF
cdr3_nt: TGTGCCAGCAGTTGGACAGGGACCGAAGTCGCTTTCTTT

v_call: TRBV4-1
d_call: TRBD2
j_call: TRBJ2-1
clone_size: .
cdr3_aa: CASSLGEGRTIGYNEQFF
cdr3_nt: TGCGCCAGCAGCCTCGGGGAGGGACGGACGATCGGGTACAATGAGCAGTTCTTC